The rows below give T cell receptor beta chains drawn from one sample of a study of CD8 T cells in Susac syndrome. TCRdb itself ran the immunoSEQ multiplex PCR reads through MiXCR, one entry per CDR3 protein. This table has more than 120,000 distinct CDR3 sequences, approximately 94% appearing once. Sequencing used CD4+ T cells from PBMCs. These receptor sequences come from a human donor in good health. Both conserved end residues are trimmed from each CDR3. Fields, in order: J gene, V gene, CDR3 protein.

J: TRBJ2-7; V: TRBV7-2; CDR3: ASSTSRGSYEQY
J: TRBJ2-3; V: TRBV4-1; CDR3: ASSQDGTSTDTQY
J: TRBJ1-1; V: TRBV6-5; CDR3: ASSYANTEAF
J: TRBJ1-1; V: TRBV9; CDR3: ASSRGHSNTEAF
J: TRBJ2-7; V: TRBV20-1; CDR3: SATRFSYEQY
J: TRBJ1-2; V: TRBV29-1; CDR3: SVEGRTGSYGYT
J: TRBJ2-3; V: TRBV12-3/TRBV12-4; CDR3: ASSLGPYSSTDTQY
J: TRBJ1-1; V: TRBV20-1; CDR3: SASPTPWNTEAF
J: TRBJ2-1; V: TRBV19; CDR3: ASRSGYEQF
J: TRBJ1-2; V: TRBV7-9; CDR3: ASSYPGRIGGYT
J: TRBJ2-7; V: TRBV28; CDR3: ASSRASGVYEQY
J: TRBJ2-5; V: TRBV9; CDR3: ASSGGGGKETQY
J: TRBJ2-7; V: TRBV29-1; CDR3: SVEESGEQY
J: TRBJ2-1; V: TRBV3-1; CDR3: ASSQGSGGIYNEQF
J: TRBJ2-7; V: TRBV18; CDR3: ASSPSDRDLTYEQY
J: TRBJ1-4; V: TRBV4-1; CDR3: ASSQEKWAGGKLF
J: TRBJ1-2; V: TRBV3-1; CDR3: ASSQYPGANYGYT
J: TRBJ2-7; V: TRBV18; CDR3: ASSLGDGTYEQY
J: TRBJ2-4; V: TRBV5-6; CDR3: ASSLFVTAGAKNIQY
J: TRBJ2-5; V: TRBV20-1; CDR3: SARGARVGNQETQY
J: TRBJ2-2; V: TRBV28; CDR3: ASSFYGGTGELF
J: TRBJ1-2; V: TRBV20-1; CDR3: SARDLGRVTYGYT
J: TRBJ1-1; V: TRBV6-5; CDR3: ASSLSRDMWGNTEAF
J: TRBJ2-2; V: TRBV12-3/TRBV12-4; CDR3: ASQGAGELF
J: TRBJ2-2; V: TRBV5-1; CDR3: ASSPRRGGRGTGELF
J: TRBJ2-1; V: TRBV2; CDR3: ASSDVQGGYNEQF
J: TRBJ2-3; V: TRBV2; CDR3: ASSRQGADTQY
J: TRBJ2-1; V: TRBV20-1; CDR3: SAPGGTSRYNEQF
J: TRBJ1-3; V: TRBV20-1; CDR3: SASSSRLGSGNTIY
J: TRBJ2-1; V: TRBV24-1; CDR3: ATSESYNEQF
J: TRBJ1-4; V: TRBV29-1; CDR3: SVPGQGFLGEKLF
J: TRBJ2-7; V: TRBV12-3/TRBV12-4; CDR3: ASSFLEAEEQY
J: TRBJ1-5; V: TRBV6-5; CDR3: ASRYIDSPGQPQH
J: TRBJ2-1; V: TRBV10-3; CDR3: AISPLEEQF
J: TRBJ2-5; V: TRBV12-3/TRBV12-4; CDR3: ASSLTIETQY
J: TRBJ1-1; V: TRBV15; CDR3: ATSRVSLGTEAF
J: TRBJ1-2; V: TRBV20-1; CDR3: SAREGTGGPYGYT
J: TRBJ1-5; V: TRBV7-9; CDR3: ASSYTRTGGLVGNQPQH
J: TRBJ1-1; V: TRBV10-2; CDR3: ASSQQGGFWAF
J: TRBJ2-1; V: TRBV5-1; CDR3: ASSPRARETYNEQF
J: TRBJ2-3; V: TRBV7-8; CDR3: ASSFPNTSGSTDTQY
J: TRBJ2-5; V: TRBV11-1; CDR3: ASSLRPQETQY
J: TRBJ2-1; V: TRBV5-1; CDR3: ASSLVIAGSYNEQF
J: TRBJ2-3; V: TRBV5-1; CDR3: ASSLEREEDTQY
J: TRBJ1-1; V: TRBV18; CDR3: ASSLGLLGTEAF
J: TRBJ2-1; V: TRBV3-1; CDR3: ASSQQVPNEQF
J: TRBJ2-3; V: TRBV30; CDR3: AWRRGSGSGDTQY
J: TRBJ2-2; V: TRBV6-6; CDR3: ASINGQETGELF
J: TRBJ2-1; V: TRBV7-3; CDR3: ASSSPGTGNEQF
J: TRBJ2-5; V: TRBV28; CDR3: ASSQLRDFQY
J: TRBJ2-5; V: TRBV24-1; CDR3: ATSDPGISETQY
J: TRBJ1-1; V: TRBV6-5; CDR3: ASSYSKVNTEAF
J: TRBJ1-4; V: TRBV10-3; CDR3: AIKGLWNEKLF
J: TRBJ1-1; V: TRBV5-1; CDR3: ASSADRAVGKAF